This TCR beta chain was sequenced during a study of shared clonotypes between healthy human individuals. Some clones are missing from TCRdb's copy, which holds only in-frame ones; the method was immunoSEQ multiplex PCR. The repertoire has 2 million to 3 million clones, around 94% of them found once; the top ten carry around 0.14%. V dropped 1 base and J dropped 1 base, with 7 bases sitting between them. The CDR3 length is 14 residues. The germline CDR1 and CDR2 sequences are MGHRA and YSYEKL. The source of this sequence is a man between 18 and 29 years old in good health. Sequencing input: naive CD4+ T cells sorted from blood. Indicated subset: CD45RA+ positively selected. The chain employs TRBV4-1 and TRBJ1-1; D is uncertain. For the CDR3, the DNA is TGCGCCAGCAGCCAAGTAACCACGAACACTGAAGCTTTCTTT. Protein sequence: CASSQVTTNTEAFF.